The present T cell receptor (beta chain) was sequenced within a study of blood T cells in healthy people across ages. Next came a second PCR, run for about 7 to 12 cycles, which used a sample-barcoded 5' primer along with a J-beta primer mix. TCRdb called the 5' RACE reads again in MiXCR, with one record for every CDR3 protein. Counted here are over 500,000 distinct CDR3 sequences, over 40% occurring once; the ten biggest clones make up about 13%. Germline V CDR1 and CDR2: LNHNV, YYDKDF (reference sequence). The ends lost 6 bases at V and 2 bases at J; junction bases unmatched: 5. The CDR3 extends over 14 amino acids. Isolation recovered at least 6.5 million PBMCs from every sample. This clonotype was seen a few times. The antigen is not known. Broader study findings: The percentage of naive T cells correlated strongly with TCR beta diversity.

The source is a woman of 80 years or more in good health. The V call is TRBV15, the J call TRBJ2-3, with 7 positions matching TRBD2. Material for sequencing was blood. CDR3 nucleotides: TGTGCCACCAGTCGCGGGGGATACACAGATACGCAGTATTTT. Protein product: CATSRGGYTDTQYF. The full variable domain, its missing parts supplied by reference TRBV15 and TRBJ2-3, is DAMVIQNPRYQVTQFGKPVTLSCSQTLNHNVMYWYQQKSSQAPKLLFHYYDKDFNNEADTPDNFQSRRPNTSFCFLDIRSPGLGDTAMYLCATSRGGYTDTQYFGPGTRLTVL.